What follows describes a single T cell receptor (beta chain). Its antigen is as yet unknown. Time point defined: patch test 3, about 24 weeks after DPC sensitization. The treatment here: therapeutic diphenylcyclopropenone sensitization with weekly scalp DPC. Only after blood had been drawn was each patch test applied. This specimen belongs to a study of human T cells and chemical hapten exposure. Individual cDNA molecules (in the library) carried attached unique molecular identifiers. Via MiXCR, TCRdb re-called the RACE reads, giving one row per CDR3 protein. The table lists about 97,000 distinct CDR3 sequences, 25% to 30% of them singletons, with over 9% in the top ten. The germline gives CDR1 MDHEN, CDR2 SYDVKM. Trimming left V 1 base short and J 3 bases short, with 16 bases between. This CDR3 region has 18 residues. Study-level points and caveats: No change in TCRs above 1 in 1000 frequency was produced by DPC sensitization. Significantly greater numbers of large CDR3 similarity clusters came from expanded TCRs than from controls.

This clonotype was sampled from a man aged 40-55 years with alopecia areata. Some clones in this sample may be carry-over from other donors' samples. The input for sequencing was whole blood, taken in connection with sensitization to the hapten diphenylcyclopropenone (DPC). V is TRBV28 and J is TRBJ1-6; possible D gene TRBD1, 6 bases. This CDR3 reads CASSLFGTGTYYNSPLHF. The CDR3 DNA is TGTGCCAGCAGTTTATTTGGTACAGGGACTTACTATAATTCACCCCTCCACTTT.